This T cell receptor beta chain stems from a study of blood T cell repertoires in COVID-19. Overall study context: Sites in the United States, Italy and Spain provided acute and convalescent COVID-19 samples. T cells, B-cell-depleted T cells, or PBMCs provided the cDNA or gDNA that served as material.

Germline lookup yields CDR1 SGHTA and CDR2 FQGNSA. V gave up 6 bases and J gave up 7 bases, with 9 bases separating them. The length of the CDR3 is 12 residues. As processed by the authors: Counts of nucleated cells, estimated from reference gene primer amplification, were obtained. The method was immunoSEQ multiplex PCR; TCRdb's version includes in-frame clones alone and lacks a portion of them. V, J and clone size are taken as reported in that table, and D and trimming were inferred from the DNA itself. This sample has around 65,000 clones, with approximately 78% found just once. The sequenced material came from peripheral blood. The source of this sequence is a human donor in a cohort sampled during active COVID-19. This chain connects TRBV7-2 to TRBJ2-2, with no clear D. CDR3: CASSSFGGELFF. The CDR3 nucleotides read TGTGCCAGCAGTTCCTTCGGCGGGGAGCTGTTTTTT.